The 9 T cell receptor beta chains below come from one sample, sequenced in a study of shared clonotypes between healthy human individuals. Sequenced by immunoSEQ multiplex PCR; TCRdb stores in-frame clones only, minus some. The top ten clones hold about 1.5% of a sample with about 960,000 clones, over 60% of them seen once. The sample consisted of memory CD4+ T cells sorted from blood. Subset denoted: CD45RA-negative fraction. These receptors were taken from a man aged 18 to 30 in good health.

The V call is TRBV10-3, the J call TRBJ1-2, with TRBD1 matching over 10 bases. The CDR3 is made up of 14 amino acids. The J segment lost 3 bases and the V segment lost 10 bases, leaving 8 bases of the junction unmatched. Germline values: CDR1 ENHRY, CDR2 SYGVKD. CDR3 nucleotide sequence: TGTGCCACGGCAGCCGGGACAGGGGACTATGGCTACACCTTC. This encodes CATAAGTGDYGYTF.

This clone was seen once. CDR3 DNA sequence: TGTGCCATCAGTGAGTCGGGAGGAATGGCATCTCAGTATTTT. The encoded protein is CAISESGGMASQYF. The chain combines TRBV10-3 with TRBJ2-3; possibly TRBD2 for D (6 bases). CDR1 and CDR2 from the germline V gene are ENHRY and SYGVKD. The CDR3 is 14 residues long. The V end was cut by 0 bases, the J end by 12 bases, with 16 bases between.

The chain recombines TRBV30 with TRBJ1-4; D unclear. Germline V gene data show CDR1 as GTSNPN and CDR2 as SVGIG (reference sequence). The CDR3 sequence is 12 residues long. With 8 bases removed from V and 4 bases from J, the gap between germline ends came to 11 bases. For the CDR3, the DNA is TGTGCCGCCGACGGCGATAATGAAAAACTGTTTTTT. It codes for CAADGDNEKLFF.

As concerns this clone: At one boundary the junction diverges from the germline segment, which might be a read error. The chain recombines TRBV7-7 with TRBJ2-1; 10 bases align to TRBD2. CDR3 length equals 16 residues. Germline V gives CDR1 SSHAT, CDR2 FNYEAQ (reference sequence). The CDR3 bases are TGTGCTAGCAGCTTAGGGCCTAGCGGGGGTTTGGGTGAGCAGTTCTTC. It yields the protein CASSLGPSGGLGEQFF.

This clone was recorded a few times. J is TRBJ1-5 and V is TRBV27; D is unclear. The CDR3 covers 12 residues. Looked up from germline, CDR1 is MNHEY and CDR2 is SMNVEV (reference sequence). The V end was cut by 3 bases, the J end by 6 bases, with 6 bases between. The CDR3 DNA reads TGTGCCAGCAGTTTTTTAGGTCAGCCCCAGCATTTT. This codes for CASSFLGQPQHF.

This clone was detected many times. The V and J genes are TRBV5-4 and TRBJ2-7, with 9 bases lining up with TRBD1. V shed 3 bases, J shed 9 bases, and the junction held 7 bases outside the gene matches. CDR1 SGHNT and CDR2 YYREEE come from the germline V gene (reference sequence). The CDR3 is made up of 13 amino acids. The CDR3 loop reads CASSSRQGGGQYF. The CDR3 bases are TGTGCCAGCAGCTCACGACAGGGGGGCGGGCAGTACTTC.

The CDR3 bases are TGCAGCGTTGCGCCAGGGGGCGGGTATGGCTACACCTTC. This gives the protein CSVAPGGGYGYTF. The V call is TRBV29-1, the J call TRBJ1-2, with 8 bases aligning to TRBD1. V lost 4 bases to trimming and J lost 5 bases; unmatched junction nucleotides: 6. From germline, CDR1 is SQVTM and CDR2 ANQGSEA. The CDR3 is 13 residues long.

Points on this clone: This sample also contains other DNA sequences that code for the same CDR3. The chain links TRBV28 to TRBJ2-5; D is perhaps TRBD1 or TRBD2 (5 bases each). CDR3 size: 12 residues. The V gene lost 6 bases and the J gene lost 2 bases, with 7 bases spanning the gap. Germline CDR1 is MDHEN and CDR2 is SYDVKM. CDR3 DNA sequence: TGTGCCAGCAGCTGGGGGCAAGAGACCCAGTACTTC. Its translation is CASSWGQETQYF. Complete variable domain (other parts from reference TRBV28 and TRBJ2-5): DVKVTQSSRYLVKRTGEKVFLECVQDMDHENMFWYRQDPGLGLRLIYFSYDVKMKEKGDIPEGYSVSREKKERFSLILESASTNQTSMYLCASSWGQETQYFGPGTRLLVL.

This clone was detected only once. V usage is TRBV5-1 and J usage is TRBJ2-7, with 9 bases lining up with TRBD1. The germline gives CDR1 SGHRS, CDR2 YFSETQ. Trimming removed 3 bases from V and 5 bases from J; junction bases left unmatched: 3. The CDR3 loop spans 13 amino acids. CDR3 amino acids: CASSSTGGHEQYF. DNA for the CDR3: TGCGCCAGCAGCTCTACAGGGGGCCACGAGCAGTACTTC.